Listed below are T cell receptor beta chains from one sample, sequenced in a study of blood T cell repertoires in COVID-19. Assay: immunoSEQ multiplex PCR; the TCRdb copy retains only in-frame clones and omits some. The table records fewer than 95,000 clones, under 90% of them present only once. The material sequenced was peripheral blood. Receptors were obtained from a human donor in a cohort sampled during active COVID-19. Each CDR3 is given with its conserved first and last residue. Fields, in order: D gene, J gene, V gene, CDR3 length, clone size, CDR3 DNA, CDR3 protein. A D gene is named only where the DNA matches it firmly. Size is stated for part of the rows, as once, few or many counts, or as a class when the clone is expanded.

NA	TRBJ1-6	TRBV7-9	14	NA	TGTGCCAGCAGCTTAGAGCAGGGGAATTCACCCCTCCACTTT	CASSLEQGNSPLHF
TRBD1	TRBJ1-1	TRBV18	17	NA	TGTGCCAGCTCACCACGGACAGGGATCCAATCGGACACTGAAGCTTTCTTT	CASSPRTGIQSDTEAFF
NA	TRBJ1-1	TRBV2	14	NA	TGTGCCAGCAGCTACGACAGCGTTAACACTGAAGCTTTCTTT	CASSYDSVNTEAFF
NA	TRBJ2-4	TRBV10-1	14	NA	TGCGCCAGCAGTGAGGGGCAGGGCGGTGACATTCAGTACTTC	CASSEGQGGDIQYF
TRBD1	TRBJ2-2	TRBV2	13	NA	TGTGCCAGCATACAGGGGCTCACCGGGGAGCTGTTTTTT	CASIQGLTGELFF
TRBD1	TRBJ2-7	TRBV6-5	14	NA	TGTGCCAGCAGTCCTACAGGGGTTACCTACGAGCAGTACTTC	CASSPTGVTYEQYF
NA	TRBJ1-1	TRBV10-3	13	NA	TGTGCCATCAGAGATAGACAGGAGGCTGAAGCTTTCTTT	CAIRDRQEAEAFF
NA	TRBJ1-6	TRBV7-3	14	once	TGTGCCAGCAGCTCCACGCCGGGTAATTCACCCCTCCACTTT	CASSSTPGNSPLHF
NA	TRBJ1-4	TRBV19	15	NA	TGTGCCAGTAGTATCCTCGGGACTATTAATGAAAAACTGTTTTTT	CASSILGTINEKLFF
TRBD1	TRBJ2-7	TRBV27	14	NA	TGTGCCAGCAACCCGACAGGGCCTCTCGGGGAGCAGTACTTC	CASNPTGPLGEQYF
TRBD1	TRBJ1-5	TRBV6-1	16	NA	TGTGCCAGCAGTGAACAAACAGGGGAGTACGGGCAGCCCCAGCATTTT	CASSEQTGEYGQPQHF
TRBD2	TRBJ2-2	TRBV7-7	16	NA	TGTGCCAGCAGCTTAGGAGCGGGGGGCCTCACCGGGGAGCTGTTTTTT	CASSLGAGGLTGELFF
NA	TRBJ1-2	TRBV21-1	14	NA	TGTGCCAGCAGCAAAGTTGAGGGTGGGTATGGCTACACCTTC	CASSKVEGGYGYTF
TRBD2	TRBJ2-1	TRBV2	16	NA	TGTGCCAGCAGCGGTCGACTAGCGGGGGGTTACAATGAGCAGTTCTTC	CASSGRLAGGYNEQFF